This T cell receptor beta chain comes out of a study of blood T cell repertoires in COVID-19. Overall study context: PBMCs, B-cell-depleted T cells, or T cells were the source of the cDNA or gDNA that made up the material.

Enrolment of Seattle patients took place during active infection, and they were followed longitudinally. Study processing details: Reference gene primers were amplified, and this amplification served to estimate nucleated cell counts. TCRdb's copy holds only in-frame clones and misses some; the assay was immunoSEQ multiplex PCR. The D gene and trimming were derived from the DNA, and the V and J assignments and clone size from that table. The profile covers 200,000 to 250,000 clones, with 80% to 90% appearing a single time and less than 3.5% taken by the ten largest. The TCR comes from a man aged 30 to 39 with COVID-19, enrolled during active disease. The sequenced sample was peripheral blood.

CDR3 residues: CASSTRQGGTYEQYF. The CDR3 DNA reads as TGTGCCAGTAGTACCCGACAGGGGGGGACCTACGAGCAGTACTTC. The V and J genes are TRBV19 and TRBJ2-7; 9 bases match TRBD1. CDR1 is LNHDA, CDR2 SQIVND, per germline (reference sequence). The CDR3 totals 15 residues. The trim removed 4 bases at V and 2 bases at J, leaving 6 bases unmatched.